What follows are 3 T cell receptor beta chains derived from one specimen sequenced in a study of blood T cell repertoires in COVID-19 (TCRdb year 2020). The library was generated by the immunoSEQ multiplex PCR assay. The table was pulled from immuneACCESS by TCRdb, which kept in-frame rearrangements only. Such tables lose some clones; where checked, under half of the loss comes from unresolved V genes, and the rest has no known cause. Counted in this sample were some 110,000 clones; approximately 88% of them appeared once. The ten largest clones capture 0.65% to 0.9% of the sample. The sequenced sample consisted of peripheral blood. The receptors come from a woman between 65 and 79 years old with acute or convalescent COVID-19.

The J gene is TRBJ2-5, the V gene TRBV9; 10 positions agree with TRBD2. The CDR3 is 16 residues long. With V trimmed by 0 bases and J by 5 bases, 7 bases remained unmatched. From germline, CDR1 is SGDLS and CDR2 YYNGEE. As DNA, the CDR3 is TGTGCCAGCAGCGTAGGCAGAGCGGGGGGGCCGGAGACCCAGTACTTC. Residues: CASSVGRAGGPETQYF.

This chain joins TRBV25-1 and TRBJ2-7; a weak D match, TRBD1 (6 bases). CDR1 is MGHDK and CDR2 is SYGVNS in the germline V gene. There are 13 residues in the CDR3. V dropped 4 bases and J dropped 2 bases, with 9 bases sitting between them. The CDR3 DNA sequence: TGTGCCAGCAGTGCCACAGGGACCTACGAGCAGTACTTC. Protein: CASSATGTYEQYF.

In its sample, this clone was seen a few times. The chain links TRBV10-3 to TRBJ2-1, with 11 nucleotides matching TRBD1. CDR3 length: 15 amino acids. The V gene's germline CDR1 is ENHRY and CDR2 SYGVKD. V was pared by 6 bases and J by 0 bases, with 1 base of the junction left unmatched. The CDR3 nucleotides read TGTGCCATCAGCGGGACAGGGGGCTCCTACAATGAGCAGTTCTTC. Its protein product is CAISGTGGSYNEQFF.